The 19 T cell receptor beta chains below were found in one sample sequenced in a study of regulatory T cells in long-lasting Graves disease. The time point denotes: newly diagnosed GD, antithyroid drugs for less than 3 months. From PBMCs, RNA was extracted and then used to make the TCR library. Assembly of TCR beta libraries relied on iRepertoire HTBI primers together with Arm-PCR of CDR3 regions. TCRdb reprocessed the multiplex PCR reads via MiXCR and lists one record per CDR3 protein. Of approximately 560,000 distinct CDR3 sequences in the sample, roughly 16% were seen once. This sample was also put to use in a study of T cells in Graves' hyperthyroidism and ophthalmopathy.

The sample was peripheral blood mononuclear cells (PBMCs), taken at new diagnosis, from a patient treated with antithyroid drugs. Source of these receptors: a man younger than 35 with Graves disease.

This clonotype was picked up one time. V gene TRBV7-6 combines with J gene TRBJ2-1, with TRBD2 identical over 16 bases. Germline assignment: CDR1 SGHVS and CDR2 FNYEAQ. V trimming: 5 bases; J trimming: 3 bases; junction bases outside the gene matches: 7. CDR3 length equals 18 residues. In nucleotides, the CDR3 is TGTGCCAGCAGCGTGGGACTAGCGGGAGGGCCGAACTACAATGAGCAGTTCTTC. Residues: CASSVGLAGGPNYNEQFF.

This clonotype was counted many times. The V gene is TRBV20-1, the J gene TRBJ2-1; D unresolved. Trimming stripped 0 bases from V and 4 bases from J, with 16 bases between. CDR1 is DFQATT, CDR2 SNEGSKA, per germline (reference sequence). CDR3 length: 16 amino acids. The CDR3: CSAREGVGVKYNEQFF. DNA of the CDR3: TGCAGTGCTAGAGAAGGTGTAGGTGTTAAGTACAATGAGCAGTTCTTC.

To note about this clonotype: A junction end diverges from the germline sequence, so it may reflect a read error. The chain is built from TRBV11-2 and TRBJ2-7, with 8 positions matching TRBD1. This CDR3 is 14 amino acids long. Germline lookup yields CDR1 SGHAT and CDR2 FQNNGV. In DNA, the CDR3 is TGTGCCAGCAGCTTAGTGCGGACAGGGCAAGAGCGGTACTTC. Translating it yields CASSLVRTGQERYF.

The genes are TRBV20-1 and TRBJ1-2; weak D call: TRBD1 (6 bases). CDR3 length equals 13 residues. Trimming left V 6 bases short and J 8 bases short, with 19 bases between. Per the germline V gene, CDR1 is DFQATT and CDR2 is SNEGSKA (reference sequence). CDR3 sequence: CSAPTNRDDGYTF. The CDR3 DNA reads as TGCAGTGCCCCGACAAACAGGGACGACGGCTACACCTTC.

This rearrangement joins TRBV12-3 or TRBV12-4 to TRBJ2-5; D call uncertain. Trimming took 5 bases from V and 4 from J, leaving 11 bases between them. The CDR3 is made up of 13 amino acids. The chain's CDR3 is CASSPLVGETQYF. DNA for the CDR3: TGTGCCAGCAGTCCTCTCGTGGGAGAGACCCAGTACTTC.

A few counts support this clonotype. The rearrangement uses TRBV10-3 and TRBJ1-4, with 9 bases matching TRBD1. From germline, CDR1 is ENHRY and CDR2 SYGVKD. With 6 bases clipped from V and 8 bases from J, the junction kept 4 bases outside the gene matches. The CDR3 sequence is 13 residues long. The CDR3 DNA follows: TGTGCCATCAGGGGACAGGGCAGAGAAAAACTGTTTTTT. Translation: CAIRGQGREKLFF.

This chain links TRBV19 with TRBJ1-4; TRBD1 might be the D (6 bases). Deletions cut 4 bases from V and 7 bases from J, with 16 bases between. Germline values: CDR1 LNHDA, CDR2 SQIVND (reference sequence). The CDR3 has 15 amino acids. The CDR3, as DNA: TGTGCCAGTAGTACCTCCGGGACAAGTGCTGAAAAACTGTTTTTT. This sequence encodes CASSTSGTSAEKLFF.

This clonotype has only a few counts. The J gene is TRBJ2-5, the V gene TRBV9, with TRBD1 as a possible D gene (5 bases). The V and J ends lost 1 base and 2 bases respectively, with 9 bases between them. This CDR3 is 14 amino acids long. Germline V CDR1 and CDR2: SGDLS, YYNGEE. The CDR3 bases are TGTGCCAGCAGCGTATCCGACAGACAAGAGACCCAGTACTTC. It yields the protein CASSVSDRQETQYF.

The chain couples TRBV5-1 to TRBJ1-2; a weak D match, TRBD1 (5 bases). Germline V CDR1 and CDR2: SGHRS, YFSETQ. V lost 2 bases and J lost 0, with 11 bases in between. This CDR3 is built from 15 residues. CDR3 protein: CASSFLGASNYGYTF. The CDR3 nucleotides read TGCGCCAGCAGCTTTCTTGGGGCTTCTAACTATGGCTACACCTTC.

Only a few counts were recorded for this clonotype. The chain recombines TRBV4-1 with TRBJ2-7, with TRBD1 as a possible D gene (6 bases). The CDR3 runs to 15 residues. CDR1 is MGHRA, CDR2 YSYEKL, per germline. Trimming took off 5 bases at V and 3 bases at J, with 17 bases between the two ends. DNA of the CDR3: TGCGCCAGCAGCTACGGCACGTTACAGGGCTACGAGCAGTACTTC. It encodes CASSYGTLQGYEQYF.

This clonotype was observed once. Because the CDR3 is missing its conserved closing phenylalanine or tryptophan, this is likely a read error. The chain combines TRBV5-1 with TRBJ1-2, with a tentative D call TRBD1 (6 bases). V was trimmed by 6 bases and J by 5 bases, leaving 20 bases between them. The CDR3 consists of 15 residues. Germline CDR1 is SGHRS and CDR2 is YFSETQ. The CDR3 nucleotides are TGCGCCAGCACCCCAGGGCAGGGGCGCTTTTATGGCTACACCCTC. It is translated as CASTPGQGRFYGYTL.

With respect to this clonotype: This may come from a read error, since a much larger clone is one base off. V is TRBV6-1 and J is TRBJ1-5; maybe TRBD1 (6 bases). The V end was cut by 6 bases, the J end by 5 bases, with 11 bases between. This CDR3 has 13 residues. Looked up from germline, CDR1 is MNHNS and CDR2 is SASEGT. In DNA form, the CDR3 reads TGTGCCAGCAGCAATCACAGGGATCAGCCCCAGCATTTT. It translates to CASSNHRDQPQHF.

Points on this clonotype: A much larger clone differs by one base, so this may be a read error. The CDR3 does not close with the conserved phenylalanine or tryptophan, likely indicating a read error. The rearrangement joins TRBV6-1 to TRBJ2-7; TRBD2 agrees at 11 bases. J was trimmed by 6 bases and V by 6 bases; bases with no gene match: 7. The V gene's germline CDR1 is MNHNS and CDR2 SASEGT. CDR3 size: 14 residues. This CDR3 reads CASSNRLAGPEQYS. DNA of the CDR3: TGTGCCAGCAGCAATAGACTAGCGGGACCCGAGCAGTACTCC.

Points on this clonotype: A much more abundant neighbour one base away suggests this may be a read error. This chain links TRBV6-5 with TRBJ2-7, with D tentatively TRBD1 (6 bases). CDR3 length: 17 amino acids. Germline CDR1 MNHEY, CDR2 SVGAGI. The CDR3 nucleotides are TGTGCCAGCAGTTACGAGGGGTTCGGGACAAGAGCCTACGAGCAGCACTTC. It translates to CASSYEGFGTRAYEQHF.

The rearrangement uses TRBV5-1 and TRBJ2-7; TRBD2 matches at 13 bases. The ends lost 4 bases at V and 4 bases at J; junction bases unmatched: 5. CDR3 size: 15 residues. From germline, CDR1 is SGHRS and CDR2 YFSETQ. CDR3 DNA sequence: TGCGCCAGCAGCGTGGGACTAGCGGGAAGATACGAGCAGTACTTC. Encoded protein: CASSVGLAGRYEQYF.

This clonotype was detected ten times or more. The rearrangement uses TRBV5-1 and TRBJ2-7; possibly TRBD2 for D (5 bases). This CDR3 is 14 amino acids long. Germline CDR1 SGHRS, CDR2 YFSETQ. V was trimmed by 0 bases and J by 5 bases, leaving 12 bases between them. Here the CDR3 DNA reads TGCGCCAGCAGCTTGGGACTAAGCCTAGACGAGCAGTACTTC. Amino acid sequence: CASSLGLSLDEQYF.

This clonotype was counted at least ten times. The chain recombines TRBV2 with TRBJ1-5; D not resolved. Trimming cost V 4 bases and J 3 bases, with 7 bases left between them. Germline values: CDR1 SNHLY, CDR2 FYNNEI. CDR3 length: 13 residues. DNA for the CDR3: TGTGCCAGCAGTGGGGGTTTCAATCAGCCCCAGCATTTT. It encodes CASSGGFNQPQHF.

The CDR3, as DNA: TGTGCCAGCAGTTTTGACTCGAGTTACTACGAGCAGTACTTC. This encodes CASSFDSSYYEQYF. The chain links TRBV12-3 or TRBV12-4 to TRBJ2-7; no firm D call. Trimming shortened V by 3 bases and J by 3 bases, and 12 bases separated the two germline ends. The CDR3 sequence is 14 residues long.

At least ten counts were recorded for this clonotype. The chain employs TRBV2 and TRBJ1-5; D is possibly TRBD1 (5 bases). V was cut by 4 bases and J by 6 bases, with 7 bases left in between. CDR1 is SNHLY and CDR2 is FYNNEI in the germline V gene. This CDR3 comprises 12 residues. CDR3 in amino acids: CASSGGTQPQHF. The CDR3 nucleotides are TGTGCCAGCAGTGGAGGGACTCAGCCCCAGCATTTT.